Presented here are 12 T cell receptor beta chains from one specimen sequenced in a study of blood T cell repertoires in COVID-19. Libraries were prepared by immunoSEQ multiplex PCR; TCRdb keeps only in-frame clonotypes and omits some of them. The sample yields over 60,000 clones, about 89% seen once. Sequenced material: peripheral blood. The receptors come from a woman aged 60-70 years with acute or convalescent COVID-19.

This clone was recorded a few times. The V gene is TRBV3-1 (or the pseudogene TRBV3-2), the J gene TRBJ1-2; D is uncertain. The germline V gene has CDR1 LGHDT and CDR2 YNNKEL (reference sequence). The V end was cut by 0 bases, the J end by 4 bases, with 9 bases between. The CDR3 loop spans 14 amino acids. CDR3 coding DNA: TGTGCCAGCAGCCAAGATCTAGTGGCCTATGGCTACACCTTC. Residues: CASSQDLVAYGYTF.

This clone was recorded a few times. Here the CDR3 reads CASSPHAGGGQPQHF. The DNA of the CDR3 is TGCGCCAGCAGCCCCCATGCAGGGGGCGGTCAGCCCCAGCATTTT. V usage is TRBV5-1 and J usage is TRBJ1-5; TRBD1 matches at 8 bases. The CDR3 has 15 amino acids. The germline V gene has CDR1 SGHRS and CDR2 YFSETQ. V gave up 4 bases and J gave up 6 bases; unmatched junction bases: 9.

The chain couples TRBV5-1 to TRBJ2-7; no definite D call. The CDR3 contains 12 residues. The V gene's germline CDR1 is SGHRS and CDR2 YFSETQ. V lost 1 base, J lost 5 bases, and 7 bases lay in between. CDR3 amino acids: CASSLFLDEQYF. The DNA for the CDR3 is TGCGCCAGCAGCTTGTTTCTCGACGAGCAGTACTTC.

The CDR3 region has the DNA TGTGCCAGCAGGATTTCGGGGACCGGGGAGCTGTTTTTT. Residues: CASRISGTGELFF. The chain carries TRBV12-3 or TRBV12-4 and TRBJ2-2, with D perhaps matching TRBD2 (5 bases). The CDR3 has 13 residues. The germline V and J ends were trimmed by 6 bases and 5 bases, with 10 bases remaining between them.

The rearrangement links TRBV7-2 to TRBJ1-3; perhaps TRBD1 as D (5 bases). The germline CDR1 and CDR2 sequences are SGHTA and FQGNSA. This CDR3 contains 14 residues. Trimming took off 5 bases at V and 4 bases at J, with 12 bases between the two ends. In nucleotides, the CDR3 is TGTGCCAGCAGCCTGGGGGGAGAAGGAAACACCATATATTTT. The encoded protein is CASSLGGEGNTIYF.

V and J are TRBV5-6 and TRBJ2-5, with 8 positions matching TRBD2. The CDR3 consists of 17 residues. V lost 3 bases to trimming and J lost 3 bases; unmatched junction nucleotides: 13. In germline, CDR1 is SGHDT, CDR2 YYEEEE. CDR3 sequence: CASSSDISGESKETQYF. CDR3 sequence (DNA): TGTGCCAGCAGCTCGGATATTAGCGGGGAGTCCAAAGAGACCCAGTACTTC.

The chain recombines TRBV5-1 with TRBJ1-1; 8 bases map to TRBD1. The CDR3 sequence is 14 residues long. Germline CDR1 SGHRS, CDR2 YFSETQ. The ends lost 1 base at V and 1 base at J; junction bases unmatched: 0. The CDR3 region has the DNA TGCGCCAGCAGCTTGACAGGGGGGAACACTGAAGCTTTCTTT. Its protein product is CASSLTGGNTEAFF.

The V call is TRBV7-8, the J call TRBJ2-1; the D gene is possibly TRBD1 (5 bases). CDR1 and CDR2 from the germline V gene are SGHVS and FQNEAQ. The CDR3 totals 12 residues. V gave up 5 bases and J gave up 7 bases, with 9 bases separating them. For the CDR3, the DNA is TGTGCCAGCAGCCTAACAGGAAATGAGCAGTTCTTC. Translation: CASSLTGNEQFF.

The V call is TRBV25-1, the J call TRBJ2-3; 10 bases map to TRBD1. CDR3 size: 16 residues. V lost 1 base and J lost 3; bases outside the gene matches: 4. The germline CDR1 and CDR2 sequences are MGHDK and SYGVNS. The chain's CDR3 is CASSESTGGRTDTQYF. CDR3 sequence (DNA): TGTGCCAGCAGTGAATCGACAGGGGGCAGGACAGATACGCAGTATTTT.

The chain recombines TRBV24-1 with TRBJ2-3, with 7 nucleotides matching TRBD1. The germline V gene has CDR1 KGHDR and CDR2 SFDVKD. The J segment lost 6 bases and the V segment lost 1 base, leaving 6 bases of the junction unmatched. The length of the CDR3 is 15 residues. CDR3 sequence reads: CATSDLRGTVDTQYF. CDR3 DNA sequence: TGTGCCACCAGTGATTTAAGAGGGACAGTCGATACGCAGTATTTT.

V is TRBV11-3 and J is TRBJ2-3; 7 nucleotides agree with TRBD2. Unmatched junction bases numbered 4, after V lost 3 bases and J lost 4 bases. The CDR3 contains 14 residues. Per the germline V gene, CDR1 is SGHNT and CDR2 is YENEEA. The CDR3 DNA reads TGTGCCAGCAGCTTCGGTCGGGAGGCAGATACGCAGTATTTT. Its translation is CASSFGREADTQYF.

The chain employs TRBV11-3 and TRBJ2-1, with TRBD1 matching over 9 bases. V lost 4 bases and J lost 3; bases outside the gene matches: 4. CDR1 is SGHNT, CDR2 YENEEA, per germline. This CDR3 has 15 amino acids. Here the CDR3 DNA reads TGTGCCAGCAGCTCGGACAGGGGAAACTACAATGAGCAGTTCTTC. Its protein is CASSSDRGNYNEQFF.